These 30 T cell receptor beta chains were all obtained from the same sample, sequenced in a study of T cell changes during pregnancy in multiple sclerosis (dated by TCRdb to about 2019). The library relied on the immunoSEQ multiplex PCR assay. In its TCRdb copy, this immuneACCESS table keeps in-frame sequences only and misses some clones. Where compared with another copy, unresolved V genes explain less than half of these, and the others have no known cause. The sample yields more than 50,000 clones; roughly 91% were counted once. Over 0.7% of the sample lies in the top ten. The sample consisted of peripheral blood, taken before pregnancy. The source of these receptors is a female donor with multiple sclerosis, enrolled in a pregnancy study.

J is TRBJ2-7 and V is TRBV11-2, with 8 bases aligning to TRBD2. The CDR3 totals 17 residues. CDR1 is SGHAT and CDR2 is FQNNGV in the germline V gene. After removal of 4 bases from V and 6 bases from J, the junction contained 17 bases not matched to a gene. The CDR3 DNA is TGTGCCAGCAGCTATTTGGCGGGGGGATTTGGTTCGAGCGAGCAGTACTTC. This encodes CASSYLAGGFGSSEQYF.

The V gene is TRBV9, the J gene TRBJ2-3; weak D call: TRBD2 (6 bases). CDR3 length: 14 residues. Trimming shortened V by 2 bases and J by 0 bases, and 7 bases separated the two germline ends. Germline CDR1 and CDR2: SGDLS and YYNGEE. Written as DNA, the CDR3 is TGTGCCAGCAGCGTCAGCGGGAGCACAGATACGCAGTATTTT. It codes for CASSVSGSTDTQYF.

The chain carries TRBV7-9 and TRBJ2-1; 8 bases are a match to TRBD1. Per the germline V gene, CDR1 is SEHNR and CDR2 is FQNEAQ (reference sequence). Losses at the gene ends were 5 bases for V and 2 bases for J; bases not matched to a gene: 5. The CDR3 loop spans 15 amino acids. Here the CDR3 reads CASSTDRGTYNEQFF. The CDR3 coding sequence is TGTGCCAGCAGCACCGACAGGGGAACCTACAATGAGCAGTTCTTC. Variable domain in full (rest from reference TRBV7-9 and TRBJ2-1): DTGVSQNPRHKITKRGQNVTFRCDPISEHNRLYWYRQTLGQGPEFLTYFQNEAQLEKSRLLSDRFSAERPKGSFSTLEIQRTEQGDSAMYLCASSTDRGTYNEQFFGPGTRLTVL.

This sequence joins TRBV29-1 and TRBJ2-2; tentatively, D is TRBD1 (5 bases). V lost 4 bases to trimming and J lost 4 bases, with 10 bases between them. The CDR3 length is 13 residues. Germline lookup yields CDR1 SQVTM and CDR2 ANQGSEA. In DNA, the CDR3 is TGCAGCGTTGTAAGGGGCGGCACCGGGGAGCTGTTTTTT. It encodes CSVVRGGTGELFF.

V gene TRBV19 combines with J gene TRBJ2-7, with D tentatively TRBD2 (5 bases). CDR1 LNHDA and CDR2 SQIVND come from the germline V gene (reference sequence). Trimming removed 6 bases at V and 0 bases at J, with 9 bases between. The CDR3 length is 13 residues. The CDR3 region has the DNA TGTGCCAGTAGCTACGGAGGCTCCTACGAGCAGTACTTC. Translation gives CASSYGGSYEQYF.

The V call is TRBV5-6, the J call TRBJ2-7; TRBD1 matches at 9 bases. Germline-derived CDR1 and CDR2 are SGHDT and YYEEEE. After removal of 4 bases from V and 6 bases from J, the junction contained 5 bases not matched to a gene. This CDR3 has 13 residues. In DNA, the CDR3 is TGTGCCAGCAGCGGAGGGACAGGGCGCGAGCAGTACTTC. It translates to CASSGGTGREQYF.

The chain combines TRBV30 with TRBJ2-7; 7 bases line up with TRBD1. From germline, CDR1 is GTSNPN and CDR2 SVGIG (reference sequence). This CDR3 is built from 15 residues. The trim removed 3 bases at V and 2 bases at J, leaving 10 bases unmatched. CDR3 protein: CAWRATGTAPYEQYF. DNA for the CDR3: TGTGCCTGGAGGGCCACCGGGACAGCGCCCTACGAGCAGTACTTC.

This clone was detected a few times. The chain uses TRBV5-1 and TRBJ2-7; no clear D. Trimming shortened V by 2 bases and J by 5 bases, and 14 bases separated the two germline ends. Germline values: CDR1 SGHRS, CDR2 YFSETQ. This CDR3 is 14 amino acids long. Here the CDR3 DNA reads TGCGCCAGCAGCTTAAGTACAGTCGTCCACGAGCAGTACTTC. This translates into CASSLSTVVHEQYF.

This chain connects TRBV25-1 to TRBJ2-2; no reliable D call. CDR3 length: 17 amino acids. Germline V gene sequence: CDR1 MGHDK, CDR2 SYGVNS. V gave up 3 bases and J gave up 1 base, with 15 bases separating them. Here the CDR3 DNA reads TGTGCCAGCAGTGACCTCGAGACTTCCTGGAACACCGGGGAGCTGTTTTTT. It specifies CASSDLETSWNTGELFF.

The rearrangement links TRBV11-2 to TRBJ1-2; 7 bases fit TRBD1. CDR3 length equals 16 residues. Germline V gene lookup returns CDR1 SGHAT and CDR2 FQNNGV. V shed 0 bases and J 0 bases; nucleotides not matched to a gene: 4. The CDR3 is CASSLDYRGANYGYTF. CDR3 bases: TGTGCCAGCAGCTTAGATTACAGGGGTGCTAACTATGGCTACACCTTC.

The chain has TRBV7-2 and TRBJ2-7, with TRBD2 matching over 9 bases. Germline CDR1 is SGHTA and CDR2 is FQGNSA. V lost 1 base to trimming and J lost 9 bases; unmatched junction nucleotides: 10. This CDR3 comprises 15 residues. The CDR3 DNA is TGTGCCAGCAGCTTAGATAGCGGGGGCTCTAAGGGGCAGTACTTC. It yields the protein CASSLDSGGSKGQYF.

This chain links TRBV7-3 with TRBJ2-7; the match to TRBD1 covers 8 bases. Germline CDR1 is SGHTA and CDR2 is FQGTGA. Trimming removed 7 bases from V and 1 base from J; junction bases left unmatched: 6. This CDR3 comprises 14 residues. The CDR3 spells CASNPDRDSYEQYF. As DNA, the CDR3 is TGTGCCAGCAACCCGGACAGGGATTCCTACGAGCAGTACTTC.

The chain uses TRBV5-4 and TRBJ2-5; TRBD2 aligns across 14 bases. Germline V CDR1 and CDR2: SGHNT, YYREEE (reference sequence). The J segment lost 5 bases and the V segment lost 4 bases, leaving 7 bases of the junction unmatched. CDR3 length: 16 residues. CDR3 nucleotide sequence: TGTGCCAGCAGCGAACGACTAGCGGGGGGGCAGGAGACCCAGTACTTC. Its protein is CASSERLAGGQETQYF.

The chain employs TRBV18 and TRBJ1-2; no clear D. V shed 1 base and J shed 4 bases, with 10 bases lying between them. In germline, CDR1 is KGHSH, CDR2 LQKENI. This CDR3 is built from 14 residues. The CDR3 here is CASSPLPDTYGYTF. DNA of the CDR3: TGTGCCAGCTCACCACTACCAGATACCTATGGCTACACCTTC.

The CDR3 coding sequence is TGTGCCATCAGTGAGTCTGCGGGGGCGCCTAATGAAAAACTGTTTTTT. The encoded protein is CAISESAGAPNEKLFF. The chain uses TRBV10-3 and TRBJ1-4; the D gene is possibly TRBD1 (6 bases). Deletions cut 0 bases from V and 3 bases from J, with 11 bases between. The CDR3 spans 16 residues. CDR1 and CDR2 from the germline V gene are ENHRY and SYGVKD.

J is TRBJ1-3 and V is TRBV15; TRBD1 agrees at 7 bases. V shed 1 base, J shed 0 bases, and the junction held 6 bases outside the gene matches. The germline CDR1 and CDR2 sequences are LNHNV and YYDKDF (reference sequence). This CDR3 comprises 17 residues. The CDR3 here is CATSRVTGALSGNTIYF. DNA for the CDR3: TGTGCCACCAGCAGAGTAACAGGGGCCCTCTCTGGAAACACCATATATTTT.

Here the CDR3 reads CASRPGLAGSEQFF. In DNA form, the CDR3 reads TGTGCCAGCAGACCCGGACTAGCGGGGTCTGAGCAGTTCTTC. This chain connects TRBV6-5 to TRBJ2-1; TRBD2 matches 12 bases. The germline V gene has CDR1 MNHEY and CDR2 SVGAGI. Trimming took 6 bases from V and 9 from J; bases not matched to a gene: 6. The CDR3 runs to 14 residues.

CDR3 loop: CSAHRVDTQYF. Here the CDR3 DNA reads TGCAGTGCGCACCGGGTGGATACGCAGTATTTT. The V gene is TRBV20-1, the J gene TRBJ2-3; no firm D call. The CDR3 totals 11 residues. Trimming took off 6 bases at V and 6 bases at J, with 10 bases between the two ends. Per germline, CDR1 DFQATT and CDR2 SNEGSKA (reference sequence).

The chain links TRBV14 to TRBJ2-7, with TRBD2 identical over 8 bases. V was pared by 3 bases and J by 4 bases, with 8 bases of the junction left unmatched. The CDR3 length is 15 residues. The V gene's germline CDR1 is SGHDN and CDR2 FVKESK. Written as DNA, the CDR3 is TGTGCCAGCAGCCACGGCGGGGGGCTACAGTACGAGCAGTACTTC. This translates into CASSHGGGLQYEQYF.

The gene calls are TRBV19 and TRBJ1-4; D remains ambiguous. The CDR3 sequence is 15 residues long. Germline loops: CDR1 LNHDA, CDR2 SQIVND (reference sequence). Trimming pared 3 bases from V and 5 bases from J, leaving 13 bases between. CDR3 nucleotides: TGTGCCAGTAGTATCTCACAGAGATTGAATGAAAAACTGTTTTTT. It encodes CASSISQRLNEKLFF.

The V and J genes are TRBV4-2 and TRBJ1-6; 10 bases align to TRBD1. Germline assignment: CDR1 LGHNA and CDR2 YNFKEQ. The CDR3 spans 16 residues. With V trimmed by 0 bases and J by 7 bases, 3 bases remained unmatched. CDR3 residues: CASSQDSGQGNSPLHF. As DNA, the CDR3 is TGTGCCAGCAGCCAAGATTCGGGACAGGGGAATTCACCCCTCCACTTT.

A single count supports this clone. This rearrangement joins TRBV30 to TRBJ1-2; D is unclear. With 0 bases removed from V and 7 bases from J, the gap between germline ends came to 18 bases. The germline V gene has CDR1 GTSNPN and CDR2 SVGIG (reference sequence). The CDR3 is made up of 15 amino acids. The CDR3 region is CAWSVRVEAAVGYTF. The DNA of the CDR3 is TGTGCCTGGAGTGTAAGAGTTGAGGCTGCCGTTGGCTACACCTTC.

DNA of the CDR3: TGTGCCAGCAGCGTATCGGGGACGGGGGGTACAGATACGCAGTATTTT. Its protein is CASSVSGTGGTDTQYF. The chain carries TRBV9 and TRBJ2-3; 7 bases line up with TRBD2. With 1 base clipped from V and 3 bases from J, the junction kept 8 bases outside the gene matches. The CDR3 has 16 amino acids. Per the germline V gene, CDR1 is SGDLS and CDR2 is YYNGEE.

Worth noting for this clone: The junction departs from the called germline gene at one end, perhaps through a read error. The chain recombines TRBV7-7 with TRBJ2-1; D call uncertain. This CDR3 has 13 amino acids. Per the germline V gene, CDR1 is SSHAT and CDR2 is FNYEAQ (reference sequence). The CDR3 sequence is CASSLTMAAEQFF. The CDR3 nucleotides are TGTGCTAGCAGCTTAACTATGGCAGCTGAGCAGTTCTTC.

Only one count was recorded for this clone. The chain carries TRBV27 and TRBJ1-5, with 9 bases aligning to TRBD1. V was clipped by 4 bases and J by 4 bases; unmatched bases: 5. This CDR3 region has 15 residues. The germline gives CDR1 MNHEY, CDR2 SMNVEV (reference sequence). The CDR3 DNA sequence: TGTGCCAGCAGTTCAACCGGGACAGGGAATCAGCCCCAGCATTTT. Protein: CASSSTGTGNQPQHF.

CDR3: CASNMGLAGPNEQFF. CDR3 bases: TGTGCCAGTAACATGGGCCTAGCGGGCCCCAATGAGCAGTTCTTC. The rearrangement links TRBV19 to TRBJ2-1; 8 bases fit TRBD2. From germline, CDR1 is LNHDA and CDR2 SQIVND (reference sequence). The ends lost 7 bases at V and 6 bases at J; junction bases unmatched: 11. This CDR3 has 15 residues. Filled out from reference TRBV19 and TRBJ2-1, the complete variable domain reads DGGITQSPKYLFRKEGQNVTLSCEQNLNHDAMYWYRQDPGQGLRLIYYSQIVNDFQKGDIAEGYSVSREKKESFPLTVTSAQKNPTAFYLCASNMGLAGPNEQFFGPGTRLTVL.

The chain is built from TRBV19 and TRBJ1-3; 7 bases are a match to TRBD1. The germline V gene has CDR1 LNHDA and CDR2 SQIVND (reference sequence). This CDR3 contains 14 residues. V shed 6 bases and J 0 bases; nucleotides not matched to a gene: 2. Written as DNA, the CDR3 is TGTGCCAGTAGATGGGACAGCTCTGGAAACACCATATATTTT. It translates to CASRWDSSGNTIYF. The full variable domain, its missing parts supplied by reference TRBV19 and TRBJ1-3, is DGGITQSPKYLFRKEGQNVTLSCEQNLNHDAMYWYRQDPGQGLRLIYYSQIVNDFQKGDIAEGYSVSREKKESFPLTVTSAQKNPTAFYLCASRWDSSGNTIYFGEGSWLTVV.

This clone was counted once. The chain links TRBV7-2 to TRBJ2-1, with D possibly being TRBD1 (6 bases). The germline V and J ends were trimmed by 4 bases and 10 bases, with 11 bases remaining between them. The CDR3 extends over 12 amino acids. Germline CDR1 SGHTA, CDR2 FQGNSA. CDR3 in amino acids: CASSWGPGEQFF. DNA for the CDR3: TGTGCCAGCAGCTGGGGGCCGGGAGAGCAGTTCTTC.

In this sample, this clone turned up once. The V call is TRBV29-1, the J call TRBJ2-2, with 7 bases matching TRBD2. This CDR3 is 13 amino acids long. Germline trimming cut 7 bases from V and 5 bases from J; bases unmatched to any gene: 7. Looked up from germline, CDR1 is SQVTM and CDR2 is ANQGSEA. CDR3: CSAGGDATGELFF. The CDR3, as DNA: TGCAGCGCTGGGGGGGATGCGACCGGGGAGCTGTTTTTT.

V is TRBV4-1 and J is TRBJ2-5; 13 bases are shared with TRBD2. This CDR3 region has 17 residues. Germline V gene data show CDR1 as MGHRA and CDR2 as YSYEKL. With V trimmed by 2 bases and J by 3 bases, 6 bases remained unmatched. CDR3 sequence: CASSQLTSGGAEETQYF. As DNA, the CDR3 is TGCGCCAGCAGCCAACTTACTAGCGGGGGGGCCGAAGAGACCCAGTACTTC.